The 25 T cell receptor beta chains reported below all come from one sample, sequenced in a study of blood T cell repertoires in COVID-19. Sequencing used immunoSEQ multiplex PCR; TCRdb keeps in-frame clones, though not all of them. The data hold about 110,000 clones, with approximately 81% observed a single time. Sequencing used peripheral blood. These receptors were obtained from a human donor in a cohort sampled during active COVID-19.

The rearrangement links TRBV6-5 to TRBJ1-2; 7 bases align to TRBD1. The CDR3 length is 15 residues. Germline V gives CDR1 MNHEY, CDR2 SVGAGI. V lost 0 bases to trimming and J lost 7 bases; unmatched junction nucleotides: 8. CDR3 residues: CASSYSDRVESGYTF. The CDR3 nucleotides read TGTGCCAGCAGTTACTCTGACAGGGTTGAGAGTGGCTACACCTTC.

The rearrangement joins TRBV5-1 to TRBJ2-5; 8 bases match TRBD1. The CDR3 is 16 residues long. Per germline, CDR1 SGHRS and CDR2 YFSETQ. V lost 4 bases and J lost 5; bases outside the gene matches: 13. CDR3 DNA sequence: TGCGCCAGCAGCATTTCAGGACAGGGCGACGGGGAGACCCAGTACTTC. The encoded protein is CASSISGQGDGETQYF.

J is TRBJ2-1 and V is TRBV6-2 or TRBV6-3; TRBD2 matches at 9 bases. CDR1 and CDR2 from the germline V gene are MNHEY and SVGEGT. V lost 4 bases to trimming and J lost 5 bases; unmatched junction nucleotides: 9. The CDR3 extends over 16 amino acids. The CDR3 spells CASSWSGGGAHNEQFF. In nucleotides, the CDR3 is TGTGCCAGCAGTTGGTCCGGCGGGGGGGCACACAATGAGCAGTTCTTC.

The V call is TRBV5-5, the J call TRBJ1-4; D unresolved. Deletions cut 0 bases from V and 7 bases from J, with 13 bases between. Germline V gene sequence: CDR1 SGHKS, CDR2 YYEKEE (reference sequence). The CDR3 is made up of 15 amino acids. The CDR3 reads CASSLEGGRTEKLFF. The CDR3 region has the DNA TGTGCCAGCAGCTTGGAGGGAGGGCGCACTGAAAAACTGTTTTTT.

This sequence joins TRBV7-9 and TRBJ2-2; 11 positions match TRBD2. Trimming at V came to 5 bases and at J to 4 bases, leaving 12 bases not matched to a gene. The CDR3 extends over 18 amino acids. Germline CDR1 and CDR2: SEHNR and FQNEAQ (reference sequence). The CDR3 reads CASSKTSGRADGTGELFF. CDR3 bases: TGTGCCAGCAGCAAAACTAGCGGGAGAGCCGATGGCACCGGGGAGCTGTTTTTT.

This chain connects TRBV9 to TRBJ2-3; 8 bases fit TRBD2. V lost 0 bases, J lost 1 base, and 7 bases stayed unmatched. Looked up from germline, CDR1 is SGDLS and CDR2 is YYNGEE. The CDR3 totals 17 residues. In DNA form, the CDR3 reads TGTGCCAGCAGCGTAGGGGACGGGAGGGCCCGCACAGATACGCAGTATTTT. Translating it yields CASSVGDGRARTDTQYF.

This chain joins TRBV7-9 and TRBJ1-1; weak D call: TRBD1 (5 bases). Deletions cut 5 bases from V and 5 bases from J, with 15 bases between. Per germline, CDR1 SEHNR and CDR2 FQNEAQ (reference sequence). This CDR3 is 14 amino acids long. CDR3 sequence (DNA): TGTGCCAGCAGCGCACAAGCGGGGGGAACTGAAGCTTTCTTT. As protein: CASSAQAGGTEAFF. The full variable domain, its missing parts supplied by reference TRBV7-9 and TRBJ1-1, is DTGVSQNPRHKITKRGQNVTFRCDPISEHNRLYWYRQTLGQGPEFLTYFQNEAQLEKSRLLSDRFSAERPKGSFSTLEIQRTEQGDSAMYLCASSAQAGGTEAFFGQGTRLTVV.

J is TRBJ2-1 and V is TRBV7-9, with D tentatively TRBD2 (5 bases). The CDR3 length is 14 residues. CDR1 is SEHNR and CDR2 is FQNEAQ in the germline V gene (reference sequence). V shed 6 bases and J shed 0 bases, with 9 bases lying between them. The DNA for the CDR3 is TGTGCCAGCAGGACGGGGATCTCCTACAATGAGCAGTTCTTC. It translates to CASRTGISYNEQFF.

V is TRBV4-1 and J is TRBJ2-7; perhaps TRBD1 as D (5 bases). Trimming cost V 0 bases and J 3 bases, with 15 bases left between them. CDR1 and CDR2 (germline): MGHRA, YSYEKL. The CDR3 runs to 16 residues. CDR3: CASSQEGPPASYEQYF. The CDR3 region has the DNA TGCGCCAGCAGCCAAGAGGGGCCCCCAGCTAGCTACGAGCAGTACTTC.

In its sample, this clone was seen once. This sequence joins TRBV19 and TRBJ1-5; D is possibly TRBD1 (6 bases). The CDR3 is made up of 16 amino acids. Looked up from germline, CDR1 is LNHDA and CDR2 is SQIVND (reference sequence). V lost 3 bases to trimming and J lost 3 bases, with 15 bases between them. CDR3 in DNA: TGTGCCAGTAGTATTAGCGACAGGACTTACAATCAGCCCCAGCATTTT. The encoded protein is CASSISDRTYNQPQHF.

The V call is TRBV28, the J call TRBJ1-6, with TRBD1 identical over 7 bases. Germline CDR1 is MDHEN and CDR2 is SYDVKM. After removal of 6 bases from V and 9 bases from J, the junction contained 5 bases not matched to a gene. This CDR3 has 13 amino acids. CDR3 amino acids: CASSGGGSSPLHF. The DNA of the CDR3 is TGTGCCAGCAGCGGAGGGGGCAGTTCACCCCTCCACTTT.

This clone has just a few counts. This chain connects TRBV15 to TRBJ2-3; D may be TRBD2 (6 bases). CDR3 length equals 16 residues. V was shortened by 4 bases and J by 2 bases, with 16 bases between the two germline ends. Germline CDR1 and CDR2: LNHNV and YYDKDF (reference sequence). The CDR3, as DNA: TGTGCCACCAGCACAACCTTAGCGGAAATCACAGATACGCAGTATTTT. It is translated as CATSTTLAEITDTQYF.

The V call is TRBV28, the J call TRBJ1-5; D might be TRBD1 (6 bases). CDR1 and CDR2 (germline): MDHEN, SYDVKM. This CDR3 contains 14 residues. V lost 6 bases to trimming and J lost 4 bases, with 13 bases between them. The CDR3 sequence is CASRPGTPNQPQHF. DNA for the CDR3: TGTGCCAGCAGGCCCGGGACACCTAATCAGCCCCAGCATTTT.

This clone was recorded once. The rearrangement links TRBV5-1 to TRBJ2-3; D is uncertain. The CDR3 consists of 12 residues. From germline, CDR1 is SGHRS and CDR2 YFSETQ. V lost 0 bases, J lost 5 bases, and 4 bases lay in between. The CDR3 nucleotides read TGCGCCAGCAGCTTGGTCGGAGATACGCAGTATTTT. It specifies CASSLVGDTQYF.

The chain links TRBV3-1 (or the pseudogene TRBV3-2) to TRBJ2-1; 7 bases match TRBD1. V gave up 4 bases and J gave up 4 bases; unmatched junction bases: 7. Germline-derived CDR1 and CDR2 are LGHDT and YNNKEL (reference sequence). The CDR3 length is 15 residues. CDR3 nucleotide sequence: TGTGCCAGCAGCCGGAACAGGGGAACTTACAATGAGCAGTTCTTC. It translates to CASSRNRGTYNEQFF.

The chain uses TRBV19 and TRBJ2-3; 10 bases fit TRBD2. The germline V gene encodes CDR1 LNHDA and CDR2 SQIVND (reference sequence). V shed 4 bases, J shed 5 bases, and the junction held 9 bases outside the gene matches. The CDR3 is 16 residues long. The CDR3 loop is CASSTWSGGAGDTQYF. DNA of the CDR3: TGTGCCAGTAGTACATGGAGCGGGGGGGCCGGAGATACGCAGTATTTT.

The chain uses TRBV5-1 and TRBJ2-1; 10 nucleotides agree with TRBD2. CDR3 length: 15 amino acids. Germline V lookup: CDR1 SGHRS, CDR2 YFSETQ. Trimming took 0 bases from V and 8 from J; bases not matched to a gene: 5. The CDR3 bases are TGCGCCAGCAGCTTGGGGCTAGCGGGGGCCTATGAGCAGTTCTTC. Amino acids: CASSLGLAGAYEQFF.

As to this clone: Relative to the germline gene, one junction end is altered; a read error may explain this. The chain is built from TRBV5-6 and TRBJ2-3, with D uncertain. The CDR3 sequence is 14 residues long. Germline values: CDR1 SGHDT, CDR2 YYEEEE. This CDR3 is CASGLWPLADTQYF. The DNA of the CDR3 is TGTGCCAGCGGCTTGTGGCCGCTCGCAGATACGCAGTATTTT.

This clone was picked up one time. V is TRBV28 and J is TRBJ2-7; 8 nucleotides agree with TRBD2. The CDR3 totals 16 residues. Germline lookup yields CDR1 MDHEN and CDR2 SYDVKM. V shed 1 base and J 2 bases; nucleotides not matched to a gene: 7. The CDR3 nucleotides are TGTGCCAGCAGTTTATCACTAGCGGAGGCACCCTACGAGCAGTACTTC. Protein product: CASSLSLAEAPYEQYF.

The J gene is TRBJ1-2, the V gene TRBV11-1; 9 bases fit TRBD1. Trimming took 4 bases from V and 7 from J; bases not matched to a gene: 1. The V gene's germline CDR1 is SGHAT and CDR2 FQDESV (reference sequence). The CDR3 is 12 residues long. CDR3 DNA sequence: TGTGCCAGCAGCTGGACAGGGGCTGGCTACACCTTC. It specifies CASSWTGAGYTF.

This clone was counted only a few times. The rearrangement uses TRBV5-5 and TRBJ1-1; TRBD1 aligns across 8 bases. This CDR3 has 15 amino acids. V was clipped by 4 bases and J by 3 bases; unmatched bases: 8. The germline CDR1 and CDR2 sequences are SGHKS and YYEKEE (reference sequence). The CDR3 region has the DNA TGTGCCAGCAGCCCCCACACAGGGGGTTACACTGAAGCTTTCTTT. Its translation is CASSPHTGGYTEAFF.

The V and J genes are TRBV6-5 and TRBJ2-2, with D perhaps TRBD1 (6 bases). The V and J ends lost 7 bases and 5 bases respectively, with 8 bases between them. CDR3 length: 12 residues. Per germline, CDR1 MNHEY and CDR2 SVGAGI. Written as DNA, the CDR3 is TGTGCCAGCACAACAGGGACCGGGGAGCTGTTTTTT. Residues: CASTTGTGELFF.

The chain joins TRBV10-2 to TRBJ2-3, with TRBD2 matching 7 bases. The CDR3 consists of 16 residues. CDR1 WSHSY and CDR2 SAAADI come from the germline V gene. V lost 0 bases and J lost 2; bases outside the gene matches: 5. The CDR3 sequence is CASSESAGEVTDTQYF. CDR3 sequence (DNA): TGCGCCAGCAGTGAGTCGGCGGGAGAGGTCACAGATACGCAGTATTTT.

J is TRBJ2-3 and V is TRBV4-1; 11 nucleotides align to TRBD2. The J segment lost 1 base and the V segment lost 4 bases, leaving 1 base of the junction unmatched. CDR1 MGHRA and CDR2 YSYEKL come from the germline V gene. The CDR3 sequence is 15 residues long. CDR3 sequence (DNA): TGCGCCAGCAGCCTTAGCGGGAGGGGCACAGATACGCAGTATTTT. Protein: CASSLSGRGTDTQYF.

The rearrangement uses TRBV5-6 and TRBJ2-7; D not resolved. Germline loops: CDR1 SGHDT, CDR2 YYEEEE. V lost 4 bases, J lost 2 bases, and 10 bases lay in between. This CDR3 region has 13 residues. The CDR3: CASSTAVAYEQYF. The CDR3 nucleotides read TGTGCCAGCAGCACCGCGGTGGCCTACGAGCAGTACTTC. Supplemented by reference TRBV5-6 and TRBJ2-7, the full variable domain reads DAGVTQSPTHLIKTRGQQVTLRCSPKSGHDTVSWYQQALGQGPQFIFQYYEEEERQRGNFPDRFSGHQFPNYSSELNVNALLLGDSALYLCASSTAVAYEQYFGPGTRLTVT.